This TCR beta chain was sequenced in a study of cytomegalovirus exposure and HLA in healthy donors (dated by TCRdb to 2015 to 2018). Turning to the overall study: According to an earlier analysis of 550 to 700 of the donors, 200 million or so T cells yielded 100 million or so unique TCR beta sequences and approximately 300 Gb of sequence data. The study used immunosequencing to profile the T cell repertoires of approximately 690 subjects and linked those repertoires to cytomegalovirus serostatus. The study combined high-throughput TCR immunosequencing, statistical association of individual TCRs with disease status, and machine learning to predict cytomegalovirus infection status. A later analysis re-examined previously published TCR beta repertoires from just over 650 donors and added high-resolution HLA genotyping to investigate patterns of TCR occurrence. Of the approximately 370 genotyped donors, 80% to 90% were placed in the genetic ancestry cluster associated with self-reported Caucasian donors. Approximately 300 gigabases of sequencing data and 70 million to 100 million unique TCR sequences made up an early release that covered over 550 HLA-typed donors. Because of strong linkage in the cohort, roughly 5 DR-DQ haplotypes were treated as single units for association and clustering. Typing coverage varied by locus: about 620-630 donors for A, B, C, DRB1 and DQB1; roughly 560 for DQA1; about 590 for DPA1; around 490 for DPB1. Donor age, sex, ethnicity and CMV serostatus were collected together with the repertoire data. In the later analysis, no new phenotypic data were used to find candidate immune exposures; instead, reliance was placed on TCR beta sequences and their occurrence across donors. All discovery cohort repertoires had been generated on a single sequencing platform. The study aimed to test whether cataloging public T cell receptors could reveal signatures of past pathogen exposure. On average, 235,054 unique TCR beta nucleotide sequences were sequenced per donor among 350 to 400 genotyped donors of the cohort, with about 19% of those sequences being non-productive. A separate validation cohort of over 95 different subjects was used in addition to the roughly 720-subject first cohort. An earlier analysis of some 600 of the donors applied high-throughput TCR beta sequencing to assess whether each TCR beta V gene segment acted as functional or pseudogenic. A later genetic analysis used genome-wide SNP genotypes for about 65% of the 666 donors, treating that subset as a discovery cohort. Both class I and class II loci were covered by HLA typing, at four-digit resolution.

The cohort consisted of some 730 healthy bone marrow donors. All cohort members were sampled while nominally healthy, although unrecorded immune exposures were likely present. The donor was CMV seropositive and was included in the group of 250 to 300 seropositive cohort members. Every donor gave a peripheral blood sample, and the peripheral blood mononuclear cells from that sample were used for TCR beta sequencing. The Qiagen DNeasy Blood Extraction Kit was used to extract genomic DNA from the blood cell samples. Regarding this clone: What antigen it recognizes has not been identified. Per-base quality was not reported, and no clone a single base away is much larger than it.

The protocol used for the library was the immunoSEQ multiplex PCR assay. A mixture of 60 forward primers for TCR Vbeta segments and 13 reverse primers for TCR Jbeta segments was used in the multiplex PCR. A multiplex PCR assay on genomic DNA amplified the CDR3 region of rearranged TCR beta genes. The amplified TCR beta libraries were sequenced on the Illumina HiSeq System as 87-base-pair reads. Per the source publication's procedure: A later analysis counted 75 million to 100 million unique TCR beta chains across the 650 to 800 repertoires, and some 11 million of these chains were shared by at least two donors. Raw reads were error-corrected and collapsed into unique sequences by a nearest-neighbor algorithm in which closely related sequences were merged to remove PCR and sequencing errors. V, D and J gene segments were assigned by aligning CDR3 sequences to IMGT reference sequences. For a sequence to be retained, at least a six-nucleotide match to both a V gene segment and a J gene segment was required. A rearrangement counted as productive if the CDR3 had no stop codons and remained in frame with V and J, and every other rearrangement counted as non-productive. CDR3 was defined according to IMGT convention as the region running from the second conserved V-encoded cysteine to the conserved J-encoded phenylalanine. In an earlier analysis of some 550 of the donors, sequences lacking an unambiguous match to a single V gene segment were excluded. In an earlier analysis of approximately 550 of the donors, V segments were called functional above 56.7% productive rearrangements and were called segregating when the between-donor standard deviation exceeded 5%. A statistical classification framework was built to diagnose cytomegalovirus status from the catalog of TCR beta chain sequences. In a later analysis, V and J genes were assigned by comparing TCR nucleotide sequences against IMGT/GENE-DB human TR gene sequences. A later analysis assigned CDR3 sequences and most-parsimonious VDJ recombination scenarios with the TCRdist pipeline. In a later analysis, each TCR beta chain was defined by its CDR3 amino acid sequence together with its V-gene family, and reads without a unique V-gene family were excluded. To address suspected cross-contamination and a sequencing artifact, a later analysis removed over 500 highly shared, low-generation-probability nucleotide sequences. In a later analysis, a clonal expansion index was calculated for each public chain from normalized within-repertoire ranks of inferred template counts. In a later analysis, generation probabilities were computed using a VDJ recombination model fitted to out-of-frame rearrangements, and the results were checked against IGoR. Hypergeometric tests were used in a later analysis to score TCR-TCR, TCR-HLA and TCR-CMV co-occurrence, with a repertoire-size bias correction applied to the TCR pairs. False discovery rates were estimated in a later analysis by permuting HLA or CMV assignments 20 times. In a later analysis, co-occurring TCRs were grouped using DBSCAN, with TCRdist sequence similarity added in when clustering inside HLA-allele-positive subsets. Co-occurrence clustering excluded repertoires with fewer than 30,000 or more than 120,000 public chains, plus five with anomalous nucleotide sharing. TCRdb provides this immuneACCESS table in a form limited to in-frame rearrangements. Some clones are lacking; in checked studies, under half of them reflect an unresolved V gene, and why the rest are absent is not known. The V and J calls and clone size come from that table; D and trimming were worked out from the DNA. This sample is represented by more than 75,000 clones; about four fifths of them were singletons. 5.6% of the sample is taken by the ten largest.

Overall study results and their limits: The earlier analysis of 450 to 700 of the donors excluded some 15 rarely observed V segments, including chromosome 9 orphons, because counts were too low. Broadly in line with IMGT annotations, most TCR beta V segments showed up in productive rearrangements about 90% or about 30% of the time in an earlier analysis of around 550 of the donors. Linkage disequilibrium might explain the correlated functional status among segregating V segments, but an unknown experimental factor could not be ruled out. A further reported finding was that TCR beta sequences accurately predicted the HLA-A and HLA-B alleles for most subjects in the first cohort. When HLA alleles, especially DR and DQ, strongly co-occurred, attributing TCR associations to individual alleles was difficult. According to the authors, the approach could potentially be generalized to other disease states and immunological phenotypes. While some public TCRs were present in many individuals, most TCR sequences turned up only very rarely across donors. Three of the identified cytomegalovirus-associated TCR beta chains were confirmed in vitro to be specific for cytomegalovirus antigens. Most CMV-associated TCR beta chains appeared to be HLA-restricted in a later analysis, and the HLA associations seemed to be driven largely by CMV exposure. In both the original and validation cohorts, the classifier was reported to diagnose cytomegalovirus status with high specificity and sensitivity. Compared with the approximately 670-donor mean, donors in an Asian-associated ancestry cluster had fewer N-insertions in productive TCRs, according to a later genetic analysis. Sequencing depth was assumed to be roughly uniform across donors in the presence/absence analyses, though that assumption may not hold. CMV serostatus was the only immune exposure information available for the cohort. The study listed 150 to 200 TCR beta chains as associated with cytomegalovirus. In a later analysis, HLA-associated TCR beta chains showed more clonal expansion and lower generation probabilities than non-associated chains that were equally common. A cluster of highly shared sequence variants was judged likely to represent a technical artifact of the sequencing pipeline. Because HLA typing was missing for some donors at each locus, association tests included only the typed subset. According to a later analysis, TCR association rates differed among HLA loci, with DRB1 alleles showing the most associated TCRs and HLA-C alleles showing the fewest. This cohort had only TCR beta chains sequenced, and the lack of alpha or paired-chain data limited which features could be detected. A later genetic analysis associated a missense DCLRE1C variant with V-gene and J-gene trimming of TCR beta chains, and an independent cohort replicated the association. According to a later analysis, parvovirus B19, influenza, CMV and Epstein-Barr virus appeared linked to several top co-occurrence clusters. In a later analysis, 16,951 TCR beta sequences were associated with specific HLA alleles at a false discovery rate of 0.05.

The sequence derives from a young woman in good health and CMV-seropositive. Sample: PBMCs.

The sequenced DNA: TGTGCCAGCAGCCCCGGTGCTAGCGGATCCTACGAGCAGTACTTC. Its coded protein is CASSPGASGSYEQYF. The chain uses TRBV5-6 and TRBJ2-5; 7 bases in between match TRBD2. The J call is uncertain, as TRBJ2-7 better fits the DNA end. Its CDR3 holds 15 amino acids, cysteine through phenylalanine. Only the CDR3 region is kept as DNA, spanning 45 bases read in frame from base 1. CDR1 and CDR2 are read off the germline V gene as SGHDT and YYEEEE.